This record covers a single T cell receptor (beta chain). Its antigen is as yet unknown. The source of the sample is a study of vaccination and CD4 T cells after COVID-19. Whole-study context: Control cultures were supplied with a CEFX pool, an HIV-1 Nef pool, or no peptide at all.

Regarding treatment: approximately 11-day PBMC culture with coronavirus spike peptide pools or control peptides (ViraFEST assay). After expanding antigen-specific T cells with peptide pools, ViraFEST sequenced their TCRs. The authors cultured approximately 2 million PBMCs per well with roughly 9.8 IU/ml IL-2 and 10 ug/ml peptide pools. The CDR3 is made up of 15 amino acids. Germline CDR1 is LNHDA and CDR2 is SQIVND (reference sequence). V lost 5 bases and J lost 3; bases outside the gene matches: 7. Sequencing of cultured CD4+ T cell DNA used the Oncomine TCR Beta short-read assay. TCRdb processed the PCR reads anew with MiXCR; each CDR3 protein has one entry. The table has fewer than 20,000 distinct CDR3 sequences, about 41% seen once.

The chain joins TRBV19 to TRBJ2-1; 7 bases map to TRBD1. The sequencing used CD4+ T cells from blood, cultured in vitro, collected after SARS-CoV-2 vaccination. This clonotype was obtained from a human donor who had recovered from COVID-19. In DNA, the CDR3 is TGTGCCAGTAGTTCTCAGGGGGTCAGCTACAATGAGCAGTTCTTC. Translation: CASSSQGVSYNEQFF.